Included here is one TCR beta chain sequence, with context. Its specificity is not known. The sample originates from a study of beta chain features in type 1 diabetes. Across the whole study: Similarity in age, gender and cell yields was seen between patients and healthy donors.

Between the trimmed V and J ends, which lost 2 bases and 0 bases, there was a span of 10 bases. The CDR3 spans 15 residues. CDR1 and CDR2 from the germline V gene are SNHLY and FYNNEI. Whole-study results and caveats: Lower insertion and higher deletion counts appeared at VDJ junctions in type 1 diabetes patients. Type 1 diabetes patients had TCRB CDR3s that were shorter (moderately but significantly so) in all four CD4+ subsets.

The investigators reverse transcribed all of the isolated RNA, so they sequenced expressed TCRB transcripts. Assay: immunoSEQ multiplex PCR; the TCRdb copy retains only in-frame clones and omits some. The repertoire consists of roughly 340,000 clones, with roughly 12% occurring once and the leading ten covering about 0.016%. Purity (above 95%) was reached by all sorted populations. The sequence was obtained from a young woman with type 1 diabetes. Material: naive CD4+ T cells from blood. The chain recombines TRBV2 with TRBJ1-1, with D maybe TRBD1 (6 bases). The CDR3 DNA reads TGTGCCAGCAGTGAAAGGGGGGGTATGAACACTGAAGCTTTCTTT. It codes for CASSERGGMNTEAFF.